These 18 T cell receptor beta chains originate from one sample sequenced in a study of blood T cell repertoires in COVID-19. Libraries were prepared by immunoSEQ multiplex PCR; TCRdb keeps only in-frame clonotypes and omits some of them. The sample consists of 200,000 to 250,000 clones, about 83% of them appearing once. Sequenced: peripheral blood. Every receptor here comes from a woman younger than 45 with COVID-19, enrolled during active disease.

V usage is TRBV27 and J usage is TRBJ2-1; 8 nucleotides agree with TRBD2. Germline assignment: CDR1 MNHEY and CDR2 SMNVEV (reference sequence). The trim removed 2 bases at V and 6 bases at J, leaving 3 bases unmatched. There are 14 residues in the CDR3. CDR3 sequence reads: CASSLLGGANEQFF. Here the CDR3 DNA reads TGTGCCAGCAGTTTACTCGGGGGGGCCAATGAGCAGTTCTTC.

The CDR3 nucleotides read TGTGCCAGCAGCCACTCCCTGACCTACCAGGGGAACACCGGGGAGCTGTTTTTT. Its translation is CASSHSLTYQGNTGELFF. V gene TRBV13 combines with J gene TRBJ2-2; TRBD1 might be the D (5 bases). There are 18 residues in the CDR3. Per germline, CDR1 PRHDT and CDR2 FYEKMQ (reference sequence). Trimming left V 5 bases short and J 1 base short, with 20 bases between.

The chain has TRBV9 and TRBJ1-2, with 7 bases that match TRBD1. V lost 2 bases and J lost 2; bases outside the gene matches: 12. The germline CDR1 and CDR2 sequences are SGDLS and YYNGEE. The CDR3 runs 17 residues. Here the CDR3 DNA reads TGTGCCAGCAGCGTGGGGGCGGGACAGTTCTCCAACTATGGCTACACCTTC. Its translation: CASSVGAGQFSNYGYTF.

The rearrangement links TRBV7-2 to TRBJ2-1; 12 bases are shared with TRBD2. After removal of 5 bases from V and 5 bases from J, the junction contained 7 bases not matched to a gene. Germline-derived CDR1 and CDR2 are SGHTA and FQGNSA. The CDR3 runs 16 residues. The DNA of the CDR3 is TGTGCCAGCAGCGGACGGACTAGCGGGGACCACAATGAGCAGTTCTTC. Protein product: CASSGRTSGDHNEQFF.

J is TRBJ2-5 and V is TRBV10-2, with TRBD2 matching 8 bases. The CDR3 loop spans 16 amino acids. V was clipped by 4 bases and J by 1 base; unmatched bases: 8. The germline CDR1 and CDR2 sequences are WSHSY and SAAADI. The CDR3 spells CASSGRGAGAQETQYF. The CDR3 bases are TGCGCCAGCAGTGGAAGAGGAGCGGGGGCCCAAGAGACCCAGTACTTC.

V is TRBV7-9 and J is TRBJ1-4, with TRBD1 matching 9 bases. V was clipped by 8 bases and J by 5 bases; unmatched bases: 3. Germline CDR1 SEHNR, CDR2 FQNEAQ (reference sequence). The CDR3 covers 13 residues. Here the CDR3 reads CASQTGGNEKLFF. The DNA for the CDR3 is TGTGCCAGCCAGACAGGGGGAAATGAAAAACTGTTTTTT. Combining the CDR3 with reference TRBV7-9 and TRBJ1-4 gives the whole variable domain DTGVSQNPRHKITKRGQNVTFRCDPISEHNRLYWYRQTLGQGPEFLTYFQNEAQLEKSRLLSDRFSAERPKGSFSTLEIQRTEQGDSAMYLCASQTGGNEKLFFGSGTQLSVL.

This clone showed up just a few times. This chain uses TRBV7-6 with TRBJ2-3; D is possibly TRBD2 (5 bases). This CDR3 spans 13 amino acids. Germline V gene lookup returns CDR1 SGHVS and CDR2 FNYEAQ. V was shortened by 3 bases and J by 3 bases, with 7 bases between the two germline ends. The CDR3 coding sequence is TGTGCCAGCAGCTTTCCGGGGACAGATACGCAGTATTTT. This encodes CASSFPGTDTQYF.

A few counts support this clone. The V call is TRBV4-3, the J call TRBJ2-2, with TRBD1 matching 10 bases. The ends lost 4 bases at V and 4 bases at J; junction bases unmatched: 9. This CDR3 contains 17 residues. Per germline, CDR1 LGHNA and CDR2 YSLEER. The CDR3 nucleotides are TGCGCCAGCAGCCGGGGGACAGGGGACCGAGGCACCGGGGAGCTGTTTTTT. Translating it yields CASSRGTGDRGTGELFF.

As for this clone: Other DNA sequences in this sample translate to the same CDR3. The chain couples TRBV9 to TRBJ1-2; TRBD1 might be the D (5 bases). The CDR3 extends over 14 amino acids. V lost 0 bases and J lost 2, with 8 bases in between. Germline lookup yields CDR1 SGDLS and CDR2 YYNGEE. For the CDR3, the DNA is TGTGCCAGCAGCGTAGATTCAGGGAACTATGGCTACACCTTC. This translates into CASSVDSGNYGYTF.

The J gene is TRBJ1-2, the V gene TRBV18; D possibly corresponds to TRBD1 (6 bases). With 6 bases removed from V and 4 bases from J, the gap between germline ends came to 12 bases. This CDR3 is 13 amino acids long. The germline CDR1 and CDR2 sequences are KGHSH and LQKENI. The chain's CDR3 is CASSGQLTYGYTF. The CDR3 DNA reads TGTGCCAGCTCCGGACAGCTGACCTATGGCTACACCTTC.

This chain links TRBV9 with TRBJ2-5; 7 nucleotides agree with TRBD2. Germline V gives CDR1 SGDLS, CDR2 YYNGEE. V was clipped by 3 bases and J by 4 bases; unmatched bases: 3. The CDR3 sequence is 13 residues long. As DNA, the CDR3 is TGTGCCAGCAGCGGCCCGGGGGGAGAGACCCAGTACTTC. Encoded protein: CASSGPGGETQYF.

This clone was picked up a small number of times. The chain uses TRBV30 and TRBJ2-3; TRBD2 matches at 10 bases. The CDR3 is made up of 16 amino acids. Germline values: CDR1 GTSNPN, CDR2 SVGIG (reference sequence). V was pared by 3 bases and J by 3 bases, with 9 bases of the junction left unmatched. CDR3 protein: CAWRGSGGAGTDTQYF. CDR3 sequence (DNA): TGTGCCTGGAGAGGGAGCGGGGGGGCTGGGACAGATACGCAGTATTTT.

The V gene is TRBV7-2, the J gene TRBJ2-2; 13 bases are a match to TRBD2. With 5 bases clipped from V and 1 base from J, the junction kept 7 bases outside the gene matches. The CDR3 is 18 amino acids. In germline, CDR1 is SGHTA, CDR2 FQGNSA. The CDR3 coding sequence is TGTGCCAGCAGCCAAGCGGGACTAGCGGGATGGAACACCGGGGAGCTGTTTTTT. Protein sequence: CASSQAGLAGWNTGELFF.

J is TRBJ1-5 and V is TRBV5-5; D is uncertain. V lost 4 bases and J 0 bases, leaving 11 bases between the germline ends. The CDR3 has 15 amino acids. Germline V lookup: CDR1 SGHKS, CDR2 YYEKEE (reference sequence). CDR3 DNA sequence: TGTGCCAGCAGCCCGACGGGGAATAGCAATCAGCCCCAGCATTTT. This codes for CASSPTGNSNQPQHF.

V usage is TRBV29-1 and J usage is TRBJ1-2; no firm D call. Germline CDR1 reads SQVTM; CDR2 reads ANQGSEA. The CDR3 contains 13 residues. Trimming stripped 0 bases from V and 7 bases from J, with 12 bases between. In DNA form, the CDR3 reads TGCAGCGTTGAAGATCGGGGTGGGGTTGGCTACACCTTC. Translation: CSVEDRGGVGYTF.

V gene TRBV5-5 combines with J gene TRBJ2-1; 9 bases are shared with TRBD2. With V trimmed by 0 bases and J by 8 bases, 6 bases remained unmatched. Germline-derived CDR1 and CDR2 are SGHKS and YYEKEE (reference sequence). This CDR3 is 15 amino acids long. CDR3 residues: CASSLGGTSSYEQFF. The CDR3 bases are TGTGCCAGCAGCTTGGGTGGGACTAGCTCCTATGAGCAGTTCTTC. Looking up the rest from reference TRBV5-5 and TRBJ2-1 gives the full variable domain: DAGVTQSPTHLIKTRGQQVTLRCSPISGHKSVSWYQQVLGQGPQFIFQYYEKEERGRGNFPDRFSARQFPNYSSELNVNALLLGDSALYLCASSLGGTSSYEQFFGPGTRLTVL.

CDR3 protein: CASSPQGIGEAFF. The CDR3 nucleotides read TGTGCCAGCTCACCACAGGGGATCGGTGAAGCTTTCTTT. This rearrangement joins TRBV18 to TRBJ1-1; perhaps TRBD1 as D (5 bases). The germline CDR1 and CDR2 sequences are KGHSH and LQKENI. The CDR3 length is 13 residues. Trimming cost V 1 base and J 7 bases, with 10 bases left between them. Drawing the rest from reference TRBV18 and TRBJ1-1, the complete variable domain is NAGVMQNPRHLVRRRGQEARLRCSPMKGHSHVYWYRQLPEEGLKFMVYLQKENIIDESGMPKERFSAEFPKEGPSILRIQQVVRGDSAAYFCASSPQGIGEAFFGQGTRLTVV.

This rearrangement joins TRBV19 to TRBJ2-2, with 9 positions matching TRBD1. J lost 6 bases, V lost 10 bases, and 12 bases had no gene match. Looked up from germline, CDR1 is LNHDA and CDR2 is SQIVND (reference sequence). The length of the CDR3 is 15 residues. This CDR3 is CATRPGQGGPGELFF. CDR3 coding DNA: TGTGCCACAAGGCCGGGACAGGGAGGTCCCGGGGAGCTGTTTTTT.